The 21 T cell receptor beta chains given below trace back to one sample, sequenced in a study of blood T cells in healthy people across ages (dated by TCRdb to the mid-2010s). The method behind the library was 5' RACE. The sequencer listed for this sample is Illumina HiSeq 2500. A second PCR of about 6 to 12 cycles was run with a J-beta primer mix and a sample-barcoded 5' primer. TCRdb passed the public sequencing reads through fastp at Q25 and MiXCR, retaining productive beta sequences. Entries are consolidated by CDR3 protein sequence, retaining the most common genes and DNA. This sample lists 650,000 to 1,000,000 distinct CDR3 sequences; about 34% were detected once. The ten largest account for 10% to 15% of the sample. Material: blood. Receptor source: a man between 18 and 35 years old in good health.

This clonotype appeared many times. The chain combines TRBV4-2 with TRBJ2-3; 13 nucleotides line up with TRBD2. With 2 bases clipped from V and 3 bases from J, the junction kept 5 bases outside the gene matches. The CDR3 contains 17 residues. In germline, CDR1 is LGHNA, CDR2 YNFKEQ. The CDR3 region has the DNA TGTGCCAGCAGCCAACCTACTAGCGGGGGGGGAACAGATACGCAGTATTTT. As protein: CASSQPTSGGGTDTQYF.

The chain links TRBV7-9 to TRBJ2-1; tentative D call: TRBD2 (6 bases). CDR1 is SEHNR and CDR2 is FQNEAQ in the germline V gene (reference sequence). CDR3 size: 16 residues. The V gene lost 5 bases and the J gene lost 3 bases, with 17 bases spanning the gap. In nucleotides, the CDR3 is TGTGCCAGCAGCGTAGTTACGACTAGGCACTACAATGAGCAGTTCTTC. This sequence encodes CASSVVTTRHYNEQFF.

This chain connects TRBV20-1 to TRBJ1-2; D is undetermined. The germline V gene encodes CDR1 DFQATT and CDR2 SNEGSKA (reference sequence). This CDR3 has 12 residues. Trimming cost V 5 bases and J 7 bases, with 14 bases left between them. In DNA form, the CDR3 reads TGCAGTGCTGCGGAGTCCCTTTCTGGCTACACCTTC. It encodes CSAAESLSGYTF.

This clonotype was recorded at least ten times. The chain joins TRBV12-3 or TRBV12-4 to TRBJ2-1; TRBD2 matches at 12 bases. With V trimmed by 1 base and J by 4 bases, 11 bases remained unmatched. The CDR3 covers 19 residues. CDR3: CASSLGWGWLAGGYNEQFF. The CDR3 DNA is TGTGCCAGCAGTTTAGGTTGGGGTTGGCTAGCGGGGGGGTACAATGAGCAGTTCTTC.

The chain carries TRBV12-3 or TRBV12-4 and TRBJ2-2; D is unclear. CDR3 size: 14 residues. V shed 3 bases and J shed 6 bases, with 11 bases lying between them. Written as DNA, the CDR3 is TGTGCCAGCAGTTTGGCGTCTACCGCCGGGGAGCTGTTTTTT. This sequence encodes CASSLASTAGELFF.

The gene calls are TRBV20-1 and TRBJ2-1, with D possibly being TRBD2 (6 bases). With 1 base removed from V and 10 bases from J, the gap between germline ends came to 11 bases. Germline V gene data show CDR1 as DFQATT and CDR2 as SNEGSKA (reference sequence). The CDR3 length is 12 residues. The DNA for the CDR3 is TGCAGTGCTAGAGTTGGAGGGTACGAGCAGTTCTTC. Protein product: CSARVGGYEQFF.

The chain has TRBV7-9 and TRBJ2-3; 11 bases agree with TRBD2. J was trimmed by 2 bases and V by 5 bases; bases with no gene match: 6. CDR3 length equals 16 residues. Germline-derived CDR1 and CDR2 are SEHNR and FQNEAQ (reference sequence). The chain's CDR3 is CASSPVAGGDTDTQYF. The CDR3, as DNA: TGTGCCAGCAGCCCTGTAGCGGGGGGGGACACAGATACGCAGTATTTT. Full variable domain (missing parts from reference TRBV7-9 and TRBJ2-3): DTGVSQNPRHKITKRGQNVTFRCDPISEHNRLYWYRQTLGQGPEFLTYFQNEAQLEKSRLLSDRFSAERPKGSFSTLEIQRTEQGDSAMYLCASSPVAGGDTDTQYFGPGTRLTVL.

This CDR3 is CASSQVEGQETQYF. CDR3 DNA: TGCGCCAGCAGCCAAGTTGAGGGGCAAGAGACCCAGTACTTC. The J gene is TRBJ2-5, the V gene TRBV4-1, with D tentatively TRBD1 or TRBD2 (5 bases each). The CDR3 totals 14 residues. Trimming took 1 base from V and 2 from J, leaving 8 bases between them. Germline values: CDR1 MGHRA, CDR2 YSYEKL.

The genes are TRBV10-3 and TRBJ2-1; 11 nucleotides align to TRBD2. Losses at the gene ends were 3 bases for V and 9 bases for J; bases not matched to a gene: 7. Germline loops: CDR1 ENHRY, CDR2 SYGVKD. The CDR3 runs to 15 residues. The chain's CDR3 is CAISDGSGGACEQFF. For the CDR3, the DNA is TGTGCCATCAGTGACGGTAGCGGGGGGGCGTGTGAGCAGTTCTTC.

This clonotype was detected a few times. The J gene is TRBJ2-1, the V gene TRBV20-1; 10 bases are a match to TRBD2. The CDR3 has 16 residues. Trimming cost V 3 bases and J 4 bases; bases outside gene matches: 9. The germline gives CDR1 DFQATT, CDR2 SNEGSKA (reference sequence). Here the CDR3 DNA reads TGCAGTGCTAGTCCCCTAGCGGGGGCCTTATACAATGAGCAGTTCTTC. Residues: CSASPLAGALYNEQFF.

The J gene is TRBJ2-5, the V gene TRBV5-1; the D call may be TRBD1 or TRBD2 (5 bases each). The germline V gene encodes CDR1 SGHRS and CDR2 YFSETQ. The V end was cut by 4 bases, the J end by 4 bases, with 11 bases between. CDR3 size: 13 residues. CDR3 protein: CASSGDVGETQYF. The DNA for the CDR3 is TGCGCCAGCAGCGGGGACGTCGGAGAGACCCAGTACTTC.

For this clonotype: A much more abundant neighbour one base away suggests this may be a read error. This chain links TRBV6-5 with TRBJ1-2, with TRBD1 identical over 7 bases. The J segment lost 0 bases and the V segment lost 5 bases, leaving 6 bases of the junction unmatched. Germline values: CDR1 MNHEY, CDR2 SVGAGI. CDR3 length: 15 residues. In DNA, the CDR3 is TGTGCCAGCAGTCGGGCAGGGGGTGCTAACTATGGCTACACCTTC. It codes for CASSRAGGANYGYTF.

The V call is TRBV9, the J call TRBJ2-1, with D possibly being TRBD2 (6 bases). The better agreement between TRBJ2-7 and the DNA end casts doubt on the J call. The CDR3 loop spans 14 amino acids. Per the germline V gene, CDR1 is SGDLS and CDR2 is YYNGEE. CDR3 loop: CASNGRDSYNEQYF. The CDR3 DNA is TGTGCCAGCAATGGTCGGGACTCCTACAATGAGCAGTACTTC.

In the case of this clonotype: A much larger clone is a single base away; this may be a read error. The chain recombines TRBV7-2 with TRBJ2-1; TRBD1 matches at 9 bases. This CDR3 is built from 14 residues. The germline CDR1 and CDR2 sequences are SGHTA and FQGNSA. J was trimmed by 13 bases and V by 2 bases; bases with no gene match: 9. CDR3 in DNA: TGTGCCAGCAGCTTACCCGACAGGGGGGAGACCCAGTTCTTC. It is translated as CASSLPDRGETQFF.

The rearrangement joins TRBV7-9 to TRBJ2-1; the match to TRBD1 covers 7 bases. This CDR3 has 16 residues. V lost 2 bases, J lost 6 bases, and 10 bases stayed unmatched. CDR1 is SEHNR and CDR2 is FQNEAQ in the germline V gene (reference sequence). DNA of the CDR3: TGTGCCAGCAGCTTACCCCCGGGACAGTATCGCAATGAGCAGTTCTTC. Translating gives CASSLPPGQYRNEQFF.

The chain couples TRBV12-3 or TRBV12-4 to TRBJ1-1; no clear D gene. Deletions cut 4 bases from V and 5 bases from J, with 20 bases between. The CDR3 totals 16 residues. CDR3 nucleotide sequence: TGTGCCAGCAGTTGGGCTCCGGGGAAGGGAGGTACTGAAGCTTTCTTT. This translates into CASSWAPGKGGTEAFF.

This clonotype showed up just a few times. The chain carries TRBV15 and TRBJ2-5, with D perhaps matching TRBD1 (6 bases). CDR1 LNHNV and CDR2 YYDKDF come from the germline V gene (reference sequence). V lost 3 bases and J lost 5, with 19 bases in between. The CDR3 is 16 amino acids. Here the CDR3 DNA reads TGTGCCACCAGCAGTGCCTTAAACAGGGTCGGGGAGACCCAGTACTTC. It specifies CATSSALNRVGETQYF.

Ten or more counts support this clonotype. The chain recombines TRBV6-5 with TRBJ1-2, with D uncertain. The CDR3 extends over 13 amino acids. Germline V gene data show CDR1 as MNHEY and CDR2 as SVGAGI. V lost 6 bases and J 2 bases, leaving 10 bases between the germline ends. In DNA, the CDR3 is TGTGCCAGCAGCTACGACGGAAACTATGGCTACACCTTC. Translating it yields CASSYDGNYGYTF.

This clonotype has ten or more counts. The chain's CDR3 is CSAGTGGQPQHF. Written as DNA, the CDR3 is TGCAGTGCCGGGACAGGGGGTCAGCCCCAGCATTTT. J is TRBJ1-5 and V is TRBV29-1, with 11 positions matching TRBD1. The CDR3 totals 12 residues. Germline loops: CDR1 SQVTM, CDR2 ANQGSEA. Full variable domain (rest looked up from reference TRBV29-1 and TRBJ1-5): SAVISQKPSRDICQRGTSLTIQCQVDSQVTMMFWYRQQPGQSLTLIATANQGSEATYESGFVIDKFPISRPNLTFSTLTVSNMSPEDSSIYLCSAGTGGQPQHFGDGTRLSIL.

This clonotype has a count of ten or more. The V and J genes are TRBV4-3 and TRBJ2-1; D is possibly TRBD1 or TRBD2 (5 bases each). In germline, CDR1 is LGHNA, CDR2 YSLEER. With 3 bases removed from V and 7 bases from J, the gap between germline ends came to 19 bases. The CDR3 loop spans 16 amino acids. DNA for the CDR3: TGCGCCAGCAGCCATGCCCGGGACGGACGTCGTAATGAGCAGTTCTTC. Translating it yields CASSHARDGRRNEQFF.

This chain links TRBV4-3 with TRBJ1-2; tentatively, D is TRBD1 (5 bases). Trimming removed 2 bases at V and 5 bases at J, with 9 bases between. Germline V gene data show CDR1 as LGHNA and CDR2 as YSLEER. CDR3 length: 13 amino acids. This CDR3 is CASSQQGGYGYTF. In DNA form, the CDR3 reads TGCGCCAGCAGCCAACAGGGAGGGTATGGCTACACCTTC.